One and the same sample provided the 23 T cell receptor beta chains below, sequenced in a study of beta chain features in type 1 diabetes. The whole isolated RNA underwent reverse transcription, so sequencing captured expressed TCRB transcripts. Measured with immunoSEQ multiplex PCR; TCRdb has only the in-frame clones, and not every one. Seen here are over 500,000 clones, roughly a sixth observed once, and the top ten hold roughly 0.098%. Sequenced input: naive CD4+ T cells from blood. The receptors were sampled from a man aged 18 to 30 in good health.

The V and J genes are TRBV19 and TRBJ2-7, with TRBD2 identical over 7 bases. From germline, CDR1 is LNHDA and CDR2 SQIVND (reference sequence). Losses at the gene ends were 5 bases for V and 0 bases for J; bases not matched to a gene: 10. The CDR3 runs 16 residues. The CDR3 sequence: CASSARGGRGSYEQYF. CDR3 in DNA: TGTGCCAGTAGTGCGCGTGGAGGGAGGGGCTCCTACGAGCAGTACTTC. Based on the CDR3 plus reference TRBV19 and TRBJ2-7, the full variable domain is DGGITQSPKYLFRKEGQNVTLSCEQNLNHDAMYWYRQDPGQGLRLIYYSQIVNDFQKGDIAEGYSVSREKKESFPLTVTSAQKNPTAFYLCASSARGGRGSYEQYFGPGTRLTVT.

V usage is TRBV2 and J usage is TRBJ2-1, with 7 bases matching TRBD2. The CDR3 consists of 16 residues. CDR1 is SNHLY, CDR2 FYNNEI, per germline. Germline trimming cut 2 bases from V and 4 bases from J; bases unmatched to any gene: 8. The CDR3 DNA follows: TGTGCCAGCAGTGAATTTCGGCTAGCGGAGTACAATGAGCAGTTCTTC. This codes for CASSEFRLAEYNEQFF.

Only a few counts were recorded for this clone. Germline is not matched at one junction end, which may reflect a read error. The rearrangement joins TRBV9 to TRBJ2-7; D might be TRBD1 or TRBD2, each matching 6 bases. There are 13 residues in the CDR3. Germline V gene sequence: CDR1 SGDLS, CDR2 YYNGEE. Here the CDR3 DNA reads TGTGCCAGCAGTTCCCCGGGGGCCTATGAGCAGTACTTC. Translating it yields CASSSPGAYEQYF.

This clone was seen only a few times. The chain combines TRBV11-1 with TRBJ2-5, with 9 bases matching TRBD2. CDR3 length: 15 residues. From germline, CDR1 is SGHAT and CDR2 FQDESV (reference sequence). V lost 4 bases, J lost 2 bases, and 5 bases stayed unmatched. CDR3 nucleotide sequence: TGTGCCAGCAGCTCCGGGACTAGCTTTCAAGAGACCCAGTACTTC. This sequence encodes CASSSGTSFQETQYF.

This clone was observed a handful of times. The chain uses TRBV4-3 and TRBJ2-1; TRBD1 matches at 9 bases. The trim removed 0 bases at V and 5 bases at J, leaving 8 bases unmatched. CDR1 and CDR2 from the germline V gene are LGHNA and YSLEER. The CDR3 runs 17 residues. DNA for the CDR3: TGCGCCAGCAGCCAAGATAATAGGGACAGGGATCACAATGAGCAGTTCTTC. Translation: CASSQDNRDRDHNEQFF.

This clone was seen only a few times. V usage is TRBV4-1 and J usage is TRBJ2-5; 8 bases fit TRBD2. The ends lost 1 base at V and 4 bases at J; junction bases unmatched: 5. The CDR3 consists of 15 residues. Germline CDR1 is MGHRA and CDR2 is YSYEKL. The CDR3 reads CASSQAGTSPETQYF. The DNA for the CDR3 is TGCGCCAGCAGCCAAGCCGGGACTAGTCCAGAGACCCAGTACTTC.

The sample holds a few counts of this clone. The J gene is TRBJ2-2, the V gene TRBV5-1; D tentatively reads TRBD1 or TRBD2 (6 bases each). V dropped 4 bases and J dropped 1 base, with 11 bases sitting between them. CDR3 length: 15 residues. The germline V gene encodes CDR1 SGHRS and CDR2 YFSETQ. CDR3 in amino acids: CASSRGRENTGELFF. DNA for the CDR3: TGCGCCAGCAGCCGGGGGCGGGAGAACACCGGGGAGCTGTTTTTT. Looking up the rest from reference TRBV5-1 and TRBJ2-2 gives the full variable domain: KAGVTQTPRYLIKTRGQQVTLSCSPISGHRSVSWYQQTPGQGLQFLFEYFSETQRNKGNFPGRFSGRQFSNSRSEMNVSTLELGDSALYLCASSRGRENTGELFFGEGSRLTVL.

This chain uses TRBV7-2 with TRBJ2-7; weak D call: TRBD1 (5 bases). Trimming took off 4 bases at V and 9 bases at J, with 10 bases between the two ends. This CDR3 has 11 residues. CDR1 and CDR2 from the germline V gene are SGHTA and FQGNSA. CDR3 amino acids: CASSSQGRQYF. The CDR3 DNA follows: TGTGCCAGCAGCTCCCAGGGAAGGCAGTACTTC.

CDR3 DNA sequence: TGTGCCAGCAGCCTACGGACAGGGGGTGTGCTCTACGAGCAGTACTTC. Residues: CASSLRTGGVLYEQYF. This chain links TRBV5-4 with TRBJ2-7; 10 positions match TRBD1. The CDR3 covers 16 residues. Germline V gives CDR1 SGHNT, CDR2 YYREEE (reference sequence). V trimming: 4 bases; J trimming: 3 bases; junction bases outside the gene matches: 10. The variable domain in full, completed from reference TRBV5-4 and TRBJ2-7, reads ETGVTQSPTHLIKTRGQQVTLRCSSQSGHNTVSWYQQALGQGPQFIFQYYREEENGRGNFPPRFSGLQFPNYSSELNVNALELDDSALYLCASSLRTGGVLYEQYFGPGTRLTVT.

This clone appeared a few times. The chain uses TRBV28 and TRBJ2-7; 7 bases align to TRBD1. CDR3 length: 13 residues. Trimming took 7 bases from V and 2 from J; bases not matched to a gene: 5. Germline CDR1 reads MDHEN; CDR2 reads SYDVKM. DNA for the CDR3: TGTGCCAGCACTCGACAGGGCCCCTACGAGCAGTACTTC. Amino acid sequence: CASTRQGPYEQYF.

J is TRBJ2-5 and V is TRBV2; D may match TRBD1 or TRBD2 (5 bases each). Trimming shortened V by 6 bases and J by 5 bases, and 16 bases separated the two germline ends. The CDR3 totals 14 residues. Germline V CDR1 and CDR2: SNHLY, FYNNEI. CDR3 nucleotides: TGTGCCAGCAGACCCGGACTCGCAGGGGAGACCCAGTACTTC. Protein: CASRPGLAGETQYF.

The rearrangement links TRBV4-1 to TRBJ2-5; D perhaps matches TRBD1 (6 bases). The V end lost 0 bases, the J end lost 2 bases, and 13 bases lay between the germline ends. CDR3 length: 16 amino acids. Per germline, CDR1 MGHRA and CDR2 YSYEKL. DNA of the CDR3: TGCGCCAGCAGCCAAGACAGGGGATCGGGGCAAGAGACCCAGTACTTC. It translates to CASSQDRGSGQETQYF.

In this sample, this clone turned up once. The DNA of the CDR3 is TGTGCCAGCTCACCGTCGGGGAAGGGGCCCTATGGCTACACCTTC. As protein: CASSPSGKGPYGYTF. This chain connects TRBV18 to TRBJ1-2; D may be TRBD1 (5 bases). V shed 3 bases and J shed 4 bases, with 15 bases lying between them. Germline V lookup: CDR1 KGHSH, CDR2 LQKENI. This CDR3 region has 15 residues. The variable domain in full, with the rest retrieved from reference TRBV18 and TRBJ1-2, is NAGVMQNPRHLVRRRGQEARLRCSPMKGHSHVYWYRQLPEEGLKFMVYLQKENIIDESGMPKERFSAEFPKEGPSILRIQQVVRGDSAAYFCASSPSGKGPYGYTFGSGTRLTVV.

The V gene is TRBV5-1, the J gene TRBJ1-2, with D uncertain. CDR3 length: 12 residues. The ends were cut back, 0 bases at V and 6 bases at J, with 6 bases in the middle. Per germline, CDR1 SGHRS and CDR2 YFSETQ. The CDR3 nucleotides are TGCGCCAGCAGCTTGGAGATAGATGGCTACACCTTC. Translating it yields CASSLEIDGYTF.

This clone was observed a handful of times. This chain links TRBV28 with TRBJ2-1, with D unclear. Germline V gene lookup returns CDR1 MDHEN and CDR2 SYDVKM. There are 14 residues in the CDR3. Trimming shortened V by 6 bases and J by 4 bases, and 13 bases separated the two germline ends. The CDR3 nucleotides are TGTGCCAGCAGACCCGCCGGGCCATACAATGAGCAGTTCTTC. Protein sequence: CASRPAGPYNEQFF.

This clone has just a few counts. The rearrangement links TRBV5-4 to TRBJ2-1, with 8 bases lining up with TRBD2. In germline, CDR1 is SGHNT, CDR2 YYREEE (reference sequence). This CDR3 is built from 16 residues. V dropped 3 bases and J dropped 6; count of bases not matched to a gene: 11. The CDR3 is CASSSPSGRTINEQFF. CDR3 DNA sequence: TGTGCCAGCAGCTCACCCAGCGGGAGAACAATCAATGAGCAGTTCTTC.

The J gene is TRBJ2-7, the V gene TRBV7-2, with D possibly matching TRBD1 (6 bases). Germline CDR1 and CDR2: SGHTA and FQGNSA. The CDR3 is made up of 16 amino acids. V shed 5 bases and J shed 2 bases, with 19 bases lying between them. Written as DNA, the CDR3 is TGTGCCAGCAGCCCTATGGTTCAGGGGCGGGCCTACGAGCAGTACTTC. This encodes CASSPMVQGRAYEQYF.

This clone was counted only a few times. The same CDR3 arises from other DNA sequences in this sample as well. The rearrangement uses TRBV6-5 and TRBJ2-1, with TRBD1 matching 8 bases. Germline V lookup: CDR1 MNHEY, CDR2 SVGAGI. This CDR3 spans 12 amino acids. With V trimmed by 6 bases and J by 8 bases, 3 bases remained unmatched. As DNA, the CDR3 is TGTGCCAGCAGGTCAGGGGGCGATGAGCAGTTCTTC. Its translation: CASRSGGDEQFF.

The chain joins TRBV18 to TRBJ1-3, with D perhaps matching TRBD1 (6 bases). The CDR3 length is 15 residues. Germline loops: CDR1 KGHSH, CDR2 LQKENI. V was shortened by 3 bases and J by 4 bases, with 13 bases between the two germline ends. The CDR3 reads CASSPPGQRGNTIYF. The CDR3 region has the DNA TGTGCCAGCTCACCCCCGGGACAACGGGGAAACACCATATATTTT. Drawing the rest from reference TRBV18 and TRBJ1-3, the complete variable domain is NAGVMQNPRHLVRRRGQEARLRCSPMKGHSHVYWYRQLPEEGLKFMVYLQKENIIDESGMPKERFSAEFPKEGPSILRIQQVVRGDSAAYFCASSPPGQRGNTIYFGEGSWLTVV.

The J gene is TRBJ2-1, the V gene TRBV7-3; D uncertain. Trimming removed 10 bases from V and 8 bases from J, with 18 bases in between. The CDR3 contains 13 residues. CDR1 and CDR2 from the germline V gene are SGHTA and FQGTGA. The chain's CDR3 is CATRFAARDEQFF. The CDR3 DNA sequence: TGTGCCACCAGGTTTGCGGCAAGGGATGAGCAGTTCTTC.

This clone was recorded a few times. The J gene is TRBJ1-6, the V gene TRBV4-2, with no clear D. V was trimmed by 0 bases and J by 0 bases, leaving 6 bases between them. Looked up from germline, CDR1 is LGHNA and CDR2 is YNFKEQ. The CDR3 has 16 residues. CDR3 region: CASSQESSSYNSPLHF. The CDR3 nucleotides are TGTGCCAGCAGCCAAGAGAGCAGCTCCTATAATTCACCCCTCCACTTT.

The gene calls are TRBV10-3 and TRBJ2-1; D ambiguous. There are 13 residues in the CDR3. V was trimmed by 8 bases and J by 0 bases, leaving 8 bases between them. CDR1 ENHRY and CDR2 SYGVKD come from the germline V gene. Here the CDR3 reads CAIAQDSYNEQFF. CDR3 in DNA: TGTGCCATCGCGCAGGACTCCTACAATGAGCAGTTCTTC.

The table lists this clone with a few counts. J is TRBJ1-4 and V is TRBV20-1, with D perhaps TRBD1 (5 bases). Per the germline V gene, CDR1 is DFQATT and CDR2 is SNEGSKA (reference sequence). V was cut by 6 bases and J by 4 bases, with 6 bases left in between. The CDR3 length is 11 residues. The CDR3 sequence is CSAGGNEKLFF. CDR3 nucleotides: TGCAGTGCGGGGGGTAATGAAAAACTGTTTTTT.